The source of this T cell receptor (beta chain) is a study of tumour-infiltrating T cells in Burkitt lymphoma. Study overall: Repertoire clonality predicted overall and progression-free survival.

This CDR3 contains 13 residues. The germline CDR1 and CDR2 sequences are SGHVS and FQNEAQ. Trimming took off 5 bases at V and 2 bases at J, with 9 bases between the two ends. Assay used: immunoSEQ multiplex PCR; TCRdb lists only in-frame clones, some missing. The sample comprises 15,000 to 20,000 clones, about 80% of which are singletons, and over 2% rests with the top ten. The chain carries TRBV7-8 and TRBJ1-1, with D uncertain. Sequencing was carried out using tumor tissue. The clonotype comes from a human donor with diffuse large B-cell lymphoma. The CDR3 DNA reads TGTGCCAGCAGCCTATGGGCAAACACTGAAGCTTTCTTT. Its translation: CASSLWANTEAFF.